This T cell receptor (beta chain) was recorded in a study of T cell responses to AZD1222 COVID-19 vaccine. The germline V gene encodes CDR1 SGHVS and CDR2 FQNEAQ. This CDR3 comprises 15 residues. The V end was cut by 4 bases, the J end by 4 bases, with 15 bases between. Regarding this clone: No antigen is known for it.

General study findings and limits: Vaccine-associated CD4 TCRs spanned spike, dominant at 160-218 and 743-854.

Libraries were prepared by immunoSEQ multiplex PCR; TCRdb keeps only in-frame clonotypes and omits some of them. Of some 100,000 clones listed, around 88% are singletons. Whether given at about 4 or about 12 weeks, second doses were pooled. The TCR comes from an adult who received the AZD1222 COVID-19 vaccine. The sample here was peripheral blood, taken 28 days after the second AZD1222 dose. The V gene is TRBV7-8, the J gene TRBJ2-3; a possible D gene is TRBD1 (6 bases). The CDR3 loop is CASSSVGGEADTQYF. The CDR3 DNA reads TGTGCCAGCAGCTCCGTAGGGGGAGAAGCAGATACGCAGTATTTT.